One and the same sample provided the 23 T cell receptor beta chains below, sequenced in a study of blood T cell repertoires in COVID-19. TCRdb's copy holds only in-frame clones and misses some; the assay was immunoSEQ multiplex PCR. The sample holds over 70,000 clones, around nine tenths seen once. Sample: peripheral blood. These receptors came from a human donor in a cohort sampled during active COVID-19.

This clone was seen only once. The chain links TRBV23-1 to TRBJ1-3, with TRBD1 as a possible D gene (5 bases). TRBV23-1 is given ORF status, its function remaining uncertain. Trimming removed 0 bases from V and 0 bases from J, with 12 bases in between. This CDR3 region has 17 residues. CDR3 nucleotides: TGCGCCAGCAGTCAATCGGGGCAGGCCCTCTCTGGAAACACCATATATTTT. This gives the protein CASSQSGQALSGNTIYF.

This sequence joins TRBV6-5 and TRBJ2-3; D is ambiguous. The germline V gene has CDR1 MNHEY and CDR2 SVGAGI. Trimming left V 0 bases short and J 3 bases short, with 7 bases between. This CDR3 is 14 amino acids long. Here the CDR3 reads CASSYSAETDTQYF. As DNA, the CDR3 is TGTGCCAGCAGTTACTCCGCAGAAACAGATACGCAGTATTTT.

There are a few counts of this clone. This sample includes further DNA sequences coding for the same CDR3. The chain is built from TRBV7-9 and TRBJ2-1; D remains unclear. Deletions cut 3 bases from V and 0 bases from J, with 3 bases between. The CDR3 covers 13 residues. In germline, CDR1 is SEHNR, CDR2 FQNEAQ (reference sequence). The CDR3 loop reads CASSFSSYNEQFF. The CDR3 region has the DNA TGTGCCAGCAGCTTCTCCTCCTACAATGAGCAGTTCTTC.

Regarding this clone: Other DNA sequences in the sample encode the same CDR3. This chain joins TRBV27 and TRBJ2-1; 7 bases map to TRBD1. The CDR3 runs to 14 residues. Germline V lookup: CDR1 MNHEY, CDR2 SMNVEV (reference sequence). Unmatched junction bases numbered 1, after V lost 5 bases and J lost 0 bases. This chain's CDR3 is CASSRQGSYNEQFF. Here the CDR3 DNA reads TGTGCCAGCAGTCGACAGGGCTCCTACAATGAGCAGTTCTTC.

The chain has TRBV2 and TRBJ1-6; perhaps TRBD1 as D (5 bases). This CDR3 spans 15 amino acids. The V end lost 7 bases, the J end lost 3 bases, and 13 bases lay between the germline ends. In germline, CDR1 is SNHLY, CDR2 FYNNEI. The CDR3, as DNA: TGTGCCAGCAAGCGGTGGGGACTCTATAATTCACCCCTCCACTTT. It translates to CASKRWGLYNSPLHF.

This chain connects TRBV11-2 to TRBJ2-1, with 8 positions matching TRBD1. The ends lost 2 bases at V and 5 bases at J; junction bases unmatched: 5. CDR3 length equals 15 residues. Germline V gives CDR1 SGHAT, CDR2 FQNNGV. CDR3 region: CASSLMTGDDNEQFF. CDR3 coding DNA: TGTGCCAGCAGCTTAATGACAGGGGACGACAATGAGCAGTTCTTC.

A single count supports this clone. The chain carries TRBV5-4 and TRBJ2-1, with TRBD2 matching over 11 bases. The CDR3 has 14 amino acids. Germline V gives CDR1 SGHNT, CDR2 YYREEE (reference sequence). V shed 5 bases and J 9 bases; nucleotides not matched to a gene: 7. CDR3 nucleotide sequence: TGTGCCAGCAGTTCCGGGACTAGCGGTCGTGAGCAGTTCTTC. Protein product: CASSSGTSGREQFF.

CDR3 DNA sequence: TGCGCCAGCAGTGACGGGGGAATCCAAGAGACCCAGTACTTC. This codes for CASSDGGIQETQYF. This sequence joins TRBV10-2 and TRBJ2-5; possible D gene TRBD2, 6 bases. Looked up from germline, CDR1 is WSHSY and CDR2 is SAAADI. The CDR3 has 14 amino acids. Trimming left V 3 bases short and J 1 base short, with 9 bases between.

This chain uses TRBV6-2 or TRBV6-3 with TRBJ1-5; D is unclear. Trimming took 3 bases from V and 7 from J, leaving 10 bases between them. Germline V gives CDR1 MNHEY, CDR2 SVGEGT. The CDR3 sequence is 13 residues long. CDR3 residues: CASSYNFGQPQHF. CDR3 nucleotide sequence: TGTGCCAGCAGTTATAATTTCGGGCAGCCCCAGCATTTT.

The V call is TRBV15, the J call TRBJ2-7; 9 bases align to TRBD1. The CDR3 is 17 amino acids. Unmatched junction bases numbered 14, after V lost 3 bases and J lost 5 bases. The germline V gene encodes CDR1 LNHNV and CDR2 YYDKDF (reference sequence). The CDR3 DNA reads as TGTGCCACCAGCAGGGGGACAGGGCCACCTCTTTTTAACGAGCAGTACTTC. The encoded protein is CATSRGTGPPLFNEQYF.

This clone was counted once. The chain links TRBV4-1 to TRBJ1-4; 10 bases map to TRBD1. The CDR3 has 15 amino acids. V gave up 0 bases and J gave up 6 bases; unmatched junction bases: 1. Germline V gives CDR1 MGHRA, CDR2 YSYEKL. CDR3 sequence (DNA): TGCGCCAGCAGCCAAGAAGGGACAGGGGATGAAAAACTGTTTTTT. Its protein product is CASSQEGTGDEKLFF.

CDR3 loop: CASSVVAGGYNEQFF. In DNA form, the CDR3 reads TGTGCCAGCAGCGTAGTGGCGGGAGGCTACAATGAGCAGTTCTTC. This sequence joins TRBV9 and TRBJ2-1; the match to TRBD2 covers 8 bases. With 0 bases clipped from V and 3 bases from J, the junction kept 2 bases outside the gene matches. This CDR3 spans 15 amino acids. CDR1 SGDLS and CDR2 YYNGEE come from the germline V gene. The full variable domain, its missing parts supplied by reference TRBV9 and TRBJ2-1, is DSGVTQTPKHLITATGQRVTLRCSPRSGDLSVYWYQQSLDQGLQFLIQYYNGEERAKGNILERFSAQQFPDLHSELNLSSLELGDSALYFCASSVVAGGYNEQFFGPGTRLTVL.

The chain is built from TRBV12-3 or TRBV12-4 and TRBJ2-2; D is uncertain. Trimming removed 7 bases from V and 7 bases from J, with 7 bases in between. The CDR3 covers 11 residues. The CDR3 sequence is CASNQYGELFF. For the CDR3, the DNA is TGTGCCAGCAATCAGTACGGGGAGCTGTTTTTT.

V is TRBV25-1 and J is TRBJ2-7, with D possibly TRBD1 on 6 matching bases. This CDR3 is built from 14 residues. CDR1 and CDR2 (germline): MGHDK, SYGVNS. The ends were cut back, 5 bases at V and 6 bases at J, with 17 bases in the middle. The CDR3 protein is CASSYRVGPAEQYF. The CDR3 nucleotides are TGTGCCAGCAGTTACAGGGTAGGTCCGGCCGAGCAGTACTTC.

This clone was seen a few times. The J gene is TRBJ2-7, the V gene TRBV19, with 9 bases matching TRBD2. J gave up 4 bases and V 5 bases, and 6 bases lay outside the gene matches. The CDR3 spans 14 residues. CDR1 is LNHDA, CDR2 SQIVND, per germline (reference sequence). For the CDR3, the DNA is TGTGCCAGTAGTCTTGACAGCGGGAGGTACGAGCAGTACTTC. Translated: CASSLDSGRYEQYF.

This clone showed up just once. The chain employs TRBV19 and TRBJ2-1, with 12 bases that match TRBD2. The CDR3 contains 16 residues. Per the germline V gene, CDR1 is LNHDA and CDR2 is SQIVND (reference sequence). The V segment lost 5 bases and the J segment 8 bases; nucleotides outside the gene matches: 10. The CDR3 DNA sequence: TGTGCCAGTAGTGTCCCCGGGACTAGCGGGTATGATGAGCAGTTCTTC. Its translation: CASSVPGTSGYDEQFF.

As DNA, the CDR3 is TGTGCCAGCAGCCCCCAGGACACCGGGGAGCTGTTTTTT. It specifies CASSPQDTGELFF. The V and J genes are TRBV7-2 and TRBJ2-2; D remains ambiguous. V was pared by 5 bases and J by 3 bases, with 7 bases between. Germline V gene lookup returns CDR1 SGHTA and CDR2 FQGNSA. This CDR3 region has 13 residues.

The gene calls are TRBV4-2 and TRBJ1-3; the D gene is possibly TRBD1 (6 bases). CDR1 is LGHNA and CDR2 is YNFKEQ in the germline V gene. V dropped 4 bases and J dropped 0 bases, with 16 bases sitting between them. This CDR3 has 17 amino acids. The CDR3 sequence is CASSPPTGTISGNTIYF. CDR3 DNA: TGTGCCAGCAGCCCCCCAACAGGGACAATCTCTGGAAACACCATATATTTT.

The genes are TRBV23-1 and TRBJ2-3; 7 bases are shared with TRBD2. TRBV23-1 qualifies as an ORF whose function is uncertain. The CDR3 is made up of 15 amino acids. V lost 5 bases and J lost 4; bases outside the gene matches: 9. In nucleotides, the CDR3 is TGCGCCAGCAGTTTTCTAGCGGCGCGCCCAGATACGCAGTATTTT. It encodes CASSFLAARPDTQYF.

This clone appeared a single time. The rearrangement uses TRBV7-3 and TRBJ2-1, with D possibly matching TRBD1 (9 bases). CDR1 and CDR2 (germline): SGHTA, FQGTGA. V lost 4 bases and J lost 9, with 19 bases in between. The CDR3 is made up of 15 amino acids. The CDR3 is CASSSTGGLAGEQFF. The CDR3 coding sequence is TGTGCCAGCAGCTCGACAGGGGGGCTAGCGGGTGAGCAGTTCTTC.

This clone was recorded only once. The rearrangement uses TRBV5-5 and TRBJ1-5; no reliable D call. Germline CDR1 and CDR2: SGHKS and YYEKEE (reference sequence). V lost 2 bases, J lost 1 base, and 7 bases lay in between. The CDR3 has 14 residues. The CDR3 loop is CASSFVPSNQPQHF. The CDR3 DNA reads as TGTGCCAGCAGCTTCGTCCCCAGCAATCAGCCCCAGCATTTT.

The V call is TRBV7-2, the J call TRBJ1-6, with D possibly TRBD1 on 6 matching bases. V was pared by 1 base and J by 10 bases, with 11 bases between. CDR1 is SGHTA and CDR2 is FQGNSA in the germline V gene. CDR3 size: 14 residues. Written as DNA, the CDR3 is TGTGCCAGCAGCTTAGTAGGGGGGGACTCACCCCTCCACTTT. It encodes CASSLVGGDSPLHF.

The chain uses TRBV6-2 or TRBV6-3 and TRBJ2-7; 15 nucleotides line up with TRBD2. Germline-derived CDR1 and CDR2 are MNHEY and SVGEGT. The CDR3 runs 15 residues. V shed 5 bases, J shed 6 bases, and the junction held 5 bases outside the gene matches. The CDR3 sequence: CASSPPGLAGGEQYF. CDR3 sequence (DNA): TGTGCCAGCAGTCCGCCGGGACTAGCGGGGGGCGAGCAGTACTTC.